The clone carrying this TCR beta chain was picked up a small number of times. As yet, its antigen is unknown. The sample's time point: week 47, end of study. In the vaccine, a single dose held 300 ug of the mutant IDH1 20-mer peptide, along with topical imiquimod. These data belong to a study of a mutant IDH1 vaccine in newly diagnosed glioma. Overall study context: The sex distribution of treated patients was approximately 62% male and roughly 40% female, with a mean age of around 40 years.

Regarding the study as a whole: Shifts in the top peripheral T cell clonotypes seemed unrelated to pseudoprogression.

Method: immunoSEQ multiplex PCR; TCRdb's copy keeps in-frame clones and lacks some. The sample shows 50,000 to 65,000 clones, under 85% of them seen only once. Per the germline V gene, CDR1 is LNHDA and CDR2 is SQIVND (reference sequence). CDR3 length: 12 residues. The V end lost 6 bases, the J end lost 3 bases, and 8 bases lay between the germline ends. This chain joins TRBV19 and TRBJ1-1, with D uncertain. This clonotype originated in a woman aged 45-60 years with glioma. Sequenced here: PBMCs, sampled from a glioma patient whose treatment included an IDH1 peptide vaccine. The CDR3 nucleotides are TGTGCCAGTAGGGATTTTTACACTGAAGCTTTCTTT. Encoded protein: CASRDFYTEAFF.